This entry lists 12 T cell receptor beta chains sequenced from one sample in a study of OX40 agonist ivuxolimab in advanced cancers. Here immunoSEQ multiplex PCR was the method, and the copy in TCRdb shows in-frame clones only, minus some. The repertoire includes under 55,000 clones, around 93% of them detected once, and around 25% sits in the top ten. Sequences were derived from CD4+ or CD8+ T cells sorted from blood, sampled in a trial of the OX40 agonist ivuxolimab. These receptors were collected from an adult with an advanced solid tumor such as melanoma, head and neck, liver or kidney cancer.

The chain is built from TRBV2 and TRBJ2-3, with D perhaps TRBD2 (6 bases). The CDR3 consists of 15 residues. Trimming removed 0 bases from V and 6 bases from J, with 13 bases in between. Germline values: CDR1 SNHLY, CDR2 FYNNEI. This CDR3 reads CASSEAGGAPDTQYF. CDR3 DNA sequence: TGTGCCAGCAGTGAAGCGGGCGGGGCGCCGGATACGCAGTATTTT. The variable domain in full, completed from reference TRBV2 and TRBJ2-3, reads EPEVTQTPSHQVTQMGQEVILRCVPISNHLYFYWYRQILGQKVEFLVSFYNNEISEKSEIFDDQFSVERPDGSNFTLKIRSTKLEDSAMYFCASSEAGGAPDTQYFGPGTRLTVL.

This clone showed up just once. V usage is TRBV7-6 and J usage is TRBJ2-4; possible D gene TRBD2, 6 bases. Germline CDR1 SGHVS, CDR2 FNYEAQ. CDR3 size: 16 residues. V was trimmed by 1 base and J by 0 bases, leaving 10 bases between them. The CDR3 DNA sequence: TGTGCCAGCAGCTTAGGGGGAGGACTAGCCAAAAACATTCAGTACTTC. Translating gives CASSLGGGLAKNIQYF.

The chain links TRBV28 to TRBJ2-1; D remains ambiguous. The germline CDR1 and CDR2 sequences are MDHEN and SYDVKM. The CDR3 is 15 amino acids. Deletions cut 3 bases from V and 1 base from J, with 10 bases between. CDR3 residues: CASSFLTPSYNEQFF. The CDR3 DNA is TGTGCCAGCAGTTTTCTCACACCTTCCTACAATGAGCAGTTCTTC.

This chain uses TRBV19 with TRBJ2-7; a possible D gene is TRBD2 (5 bases). Between the trimmed V and J ends, which lost 8 bases and 5 bases, there was a span of 16 bases. Germline-derived CDR1 and CDR2 are LNHDA and SQIVND (reference sequence). This CDR3 region has 13 residues. The CDR3 protein is CASGREIDDEQYF. The CDR3 DNA reads as TGTGCCAGTGGAAGGGAGATTGACGACGAGCAGTACTTC.

This clone was detected once. The gene calls are TRBV28 and TRBJ2-7; 7 bases align to TRBD2. CDR1 and CDR2 (germline): MDHEN, SYDVKM. This CDR3 region has 13 residues. The ends lost 6 bases at V and 10 bases at J; junction bases unmatched: 12. This chain's CDR3 is CASSSRGGDGQYF. Here the CDR3 DNA reads TGTGCCAGCAGCTCCCGTGGGGGGGACGGCCAGTACTTC.

The chain combines TRBV19 with TRBJ2-7, with 9 bases aligning to TRBD1. Looked up from germline, CDR1 is LNHDA and CDR2 is SQIVND (reference sequence). V gave up 6 bases and J gave up 4 bases; unmatched junction bases: 7. The CDR3 has 14 amino acids. CDR3 protein: CASSPMGQGYEQYF. Here the CDR3 DNA reads TGTGCCAGTAGCCCGATGGGACAGGGTTACGAGCAGTACTTC. Using reference TRBV19 and TRBJ2-7 for the parts outside the CDR3, the full variable domain is DGGITQSPKYLFRKEGQNVTLSCEQNLNHDAMYWYRQDPGQGLRLIYYSQIVNDFQKGDIAEGYSVSREKKESFPLTVTSAQKNPTAFYLCASSPMGQGYEQYFGPGTRLTVT.

This clone was seen a single time. The chain uses TRBV5-5 and TRBJ2-3; TRBD2 might be the D (6 bases). Germline-derived CDR1 and CDR2 are SGHKS and YYEKEE (reference sequence). This CDR3 contains 15 residues. Trimming stripped 4 bases from V and 0 bases from J, with 12 bases between. The DNA for the CDR3 is TGTGCCAGCAGCCGAACCGGGACTAGCACAGATACGCAGTATTTT. It yields the protein CASSRTGTSTDTQYF.

This rearrangement joins TRBV27 to TRBJ2-1; 7 nucleotides match TRBD2. J gave up 7 bases and V 3 bases, and 3 bases lay outside the gene matches. CDR3 length: 13 amino acids. Per the germline V gene, CDR1 is MNHEY and CDR2 is SMNVEV (reference sequence). CDR3: CASSLSSGNEQFF. CDR3 bases: TGTGCCAGCAGTTTGTCTAGCGGTAATGAGCAGTTCTTC.

The rearrangement links TRBV27 to TRBJ2-5; TRBD2 is a possible D gene (5 bases). Germline values: CDR1 MNHEY, CDR2 SMNVEV (reference sequence). V was trimmed by 7 bases and J by 0 bases, leaving 9 bases between them. The length of the CDR3 is 13 residues. CDR3 sequence: CASMGSYQETQYF. CDR3 DNA: TGTGCCAGCATGGGGAGCTACCAAGAGACCCAGTACTTC.

This chain joins TRBV7-6 and TRBJ2-1, with a possible D match to TRBD1 (6 bases). Germline V gives CDR1 SGHVS, CDR2 FNYEAQ. CDR3 length: 15 residues. V was trimmed by 2 bases and J by 5 bases, leaving 13 bases between them. The CDR3 loop is CASSLNRVIDNEQFF. CDR3 DNA sequence: TGTGCCAGCAGCTTAAACAGGGTGATCGACAATGAGCAGTTCTTC.

This chain connects TRBV7-9 to TRBJ2-1, with D unclear. The V gene lost 2 bases and the J gene lost 9 bases, with 11 bases spanning the gap. There are 13 residues in the CDR3. Germline lookup yields CDR1 SEHNR and CDR2 FQNEAQ (reference sequence). This CDR3 reads CASSLPSSVEQFF. Written as DNA, the CDR3 is TGTGCCAGCAGCTTACCGTCGTCGGTTGAGCAGTTCTTC. Full variable domain (missing parts from reference TRBV7-9 and TRBJ2-1): DTGVSQNPRHKITKRGQNVTFRCDPISEHNRLYWYRQTLGQGPEFLTYFQNEAQLEKSRLLSDRFSAERPKGSFSTLEIQRTEQGDSAMYLCASSLPSSVEQFFGPGTRLTVL.

A word on this clone: Other DNA variants within this sample encode the same CDR3. V gene TRBV9 combines with J gene TRBJ2-3; 7 positions agree with TRBD2. Per germline, CDR1 SGDLS and CDR2 YYNGEE. The V and J ends lost 0 bases and 0 bases, in that order; junction bases with no gene match: 1. CDR3 length: 15 amino acids. CDR3 DNA sequence: TGTGCCAGCAGCGTAGCTAGCGGTAGCACAGATACGCAGTATTTT. It codes for CASSVASGSTDTQYF.